Below are 8 T cell receptor beta chains sequenced from a single sample in a study of PD-1 blockade in classical Hodgkin lymphoma. Sequencing was performed with immunoSEQ multiplex PCR; in TCRdb, only in-frame clones are kept and a portion is missing. The table records roughly 70,000 clones, about two thirds of them present only once. Every single patient, without exception, relapsed after autologous stem cell transplantation, and brentuximab vedotin exposure varied. The sequences come from peripheral blood mononuclear cells (PBMCs), collected before the second cycle of nivolumab. The receptors were sampled from a human donor with classical Hodgkin lymphoma.

The chain recombines TRBV5-4 with TRBJ1-2; possible D gene TRBD1, 6 bases. This CDR3 is built from 14 residues. Between the trimmed V and J ends, which lost 4 bases and 0 bases, there was a span of 10 bases. Looked up from germline, CDR1 is SGHNT and CDR2 is YYREEE (reference sequence). This chain's CDR3 is CASSVGQTNYGYTF. For the CDR3, the DNA is TGTGCCAGCAGCGTAGGACAGACTAACTATGGCTACACCTTC.

The chain uses TRBV18 and TRBJ2-2, with D possibly TRBD1 on 6 matching bases. The CDR3 runs 14 residues. Germline V gives CDR1 KGHSH, CDR2 LQKENI. Trimming shortened V by 9 bases and J by 2 bases, and 13 bases separated the two germline ends. The CDR3 here is CASFHRENTGELFF. The CDR3 coding sequence is TGTGCCAGTTTCCACAGGGAAAACACCGGGGAGCTGTTTTTT.

This chain connects TRBV6-5 to TRBJ2-2; D remains unclear. Germline lookup yields CDR1 MNHEY and CDR2 SVGAGI. This CDR3 spans 14 amino acids. V lost 4 bases, J lost 5 bases, and 11 bases lay in between. This CDR3 is CASSFGRITGELFF. The CDR3, as DNA: TGTGCCAGCAGTTTCGGACGGATTACCGGGGAGCTGTTTTTT.

The gene calls are TRBV2 and TRBJ1-1; D unclear. The CDR3 covers 15 residues. V shed 5 bases and J shed 0 bases, with 13 bases lying between them. From germline, CDR1 is SNHLY and CDR2 FYNNEI. The CDR3 DNA follows: TGTGCCAGCAGTTTAACAGAGACCATGAACACTGAAGCTTTCTTT. This translates into CASSLTETMNTEAFF.

This clone occurred a few times. Written as DNA, the CDR3 is TGCGCCAGCAGCTTGGTTGGTGATACGCAGTATTTT. As protein: CASSLVGDTQYF. The rearrangement joins TRBV5-1 to TRBJ2-3; no clear D. The CDR3 runs 12 residues. Germline V gene sequence: CDR1 SGHRS, CDR2 YFSETQ. The V gene lost 0 bases and the J gene lost 6 bases, with 5 bases spanning the gap.

V and J are TRBV11-3 and TRBJ2-7; the D gene could be TRBD1 or TRBD2 (6 bases each). Germline CDR1 SGHNT, CDR2 YENEEA. The CDR3 length is 14 residues. Trimming took 8 bases from V and 4 from J, leaving 18 bases between them. The CDR3 DNA reads as TGTGCCAGCCTCGAGGGGGGTGTGAGTTACGAGCAGTACTTC. It translates to CASLEGGVSYEQYF.

The chain employs TRBV13 and TRBJ2-7; 7 nucleotides agree with TRBD1. The J segment lost 2 bases and the V segment lost 5 bases, leaving 3 bases of the junction unmatched. The V gene's germline CDR1 is PRHDT and CDR2 FYEKMQ (reference sequence). The CDR3 length is 13 residues. The CDR3 spells CASSHQGAYEQYF. The CDR3 region has the DNA TGTGCCAGCAGCCACCAGGGGGCCTACGAGCAGTACTTC.

This clone was seen a handful of times. This chain connects TRBV2 to TRBJ1-2; D is perhaps TRBD1 (5 bases). The CDR3 sequence is 13 residues long. Trimming took 0 bases from V and 7 from J, leaving 9 bases between them. In germline, CDR1 is SNHLY, CDR2 FYNNEI. This CDR3 is CASSEALGAGYTF. Here the CDR3 DNA reads TGTGCCAGCAGTGAAGCCCTCGGGGCTGGCTACACCTTC.